The clone carrying this T cell receptor beta chain showed up just once. Its antigen is undetermined. This specimen comes from a study of graft-versus-host responses after intestinal transplantation. Overall study context: Those transplanted obtained multivisceral, liver-intestinal, or isolated intestinal grafts. Recipients uniformly received anti-thymocyte globulin induction, followed by tacrolimus and steroids for 3 to 4 years. Overall study findings and caveats: Peak levels of circulating GvH clones tracked with early post-transplant HvG declines. Present in recipient marrow, GvH clones included some that appeared first in ileum or blood.

Germline loops: CDR1 SGHAT, CDR2 FQNNGV. Germline trimming cut 7 bases from V and 8 bases from J; bases unmatched to any gene: 14. The CDR3 covers 15 residues. Only in-frame clones appear in the TCRdb table, and some are missing; sequencing was by immunoSEQ multiplex PCR. The table records roughly 25,000 clones, 82% of them present only once. The receptor was derived from a human donor who was the organ donor for an intestinal transplant. The chain has TRBV11-2 and TRBJ1-2, with TRBD1 matching 9 bases. The source material was unstimulated CD8+ T cells sorted from spleen or lymph node cells, sampled before transplant. CDR3 nucleotide sequence: TGTGCCAGCACCTTTCTCTCCGGGACAGGGTACGGCTACACCTTC. This translates into CASTFLSGTGYGYTF.